What follows describes a single T cell receptor beta chain. Its antigen target is currently unknown. These data originate in a study of CXCR3-negative and CXCR3-positive naive CD8 T cells (dated by TCRdb to between 2018 and 2021). Looking at the study overall: About 135 million TRB reads were obtained in total, roughly 1.5 +/- 0.3 million reads per library. The diversity and physicochemical repertoire analyses included 11 donors pooled from two independent experiments. Naive subsets from about five donors and memory cells from 3 donors were included in the TRBV-TRBJ cluster analysis.

Looking up the germline V gene yields CDR1 SQVTM and CDR2 ANQGSEA. The CDR3 covers 12 residues, taking in both the cysteine and the phenylalanine. No DNA appears here. The listed sequencing device is NextSeq 550. The Human TCR Profiling Kit (MiLaboratory) was used to prepare UMI-labeled 5' RACE TRB cDNA libraries. The full amount of extracted RNA was used for cDNA synthesis, and the full amount of resulting cDNA was used for PCR amplification. The libraries were made side by side, with each library going through the same number of PCR cycles. In the source study's methods: With a minimum of two reads required per UMI, MIGEC and MiXCR pulled out about 50,000 +/- 10,000 unique UMI-labeled TRB cDNA molecules from each library. On average, each library contained approximately 40,000 +/- 10,000 functional in-frame TRB CDR3 nucleotide clonotypes without stop codons. After downsampling to 5000 UMI-labeled TRB molecules per sample, diversity metrics, including normalized Shannon-Wiener and Chao1, were computed in VDJtools. Clonotype-size-weighted physicochemical properties of the central five CDR3 residues (interaction energy, strength, volume and Kidera factor 4) were computed in VDJtools. Each CDR3 protein sequence appears as one entry after TCRdb reprocessed the reads, and no DNA is included. The authors' filters were not applied to this entry. This specimen's table enumerates more than 6,500 distinct CDR3 sequences. Approximately 1.3% of the sample lies in the top ten.

Study-level results and caveats: Surface CD5, linked to self-reactivity in mice, was comparable between naive subsets; TCR interaction strength was therefore also inferred from TRB CDR3 physicochemical properties. Comparably high repertoire diversity was found in both naive subsets, whereas much lower repertoire diversity was found in memory CD8+ T cells. Naive CXCR3-negative and CXCR3-positive cells from the same donor showed similar TRBV-TRBJ usage, whereas memory cells showed distinct patterns. Freshly isolated PBMCs were used for most assays because CXCR3 expression went down partially after cryopreservation. TRB CDR3s from CXCR3-positive naive cells showed higher hydrophobicity (lower Kidera factor 4), lower energy, and higher strength and volume indices than CXCR3-negative naive cells.

Each CD8+ T cell subset was flow-sorted in triplicate, with 250,000 to 350,000 cells per subset placed directly into RLT lysis buffer. Naive CD8+ T cells were defined stringently as CD45RO-CCR7+CD27+CD95- to exclude memory contaminants. Using standard density gradient centrifugation, peripheral blood mononuclear cells were isolated from buffy coats. A FACSAria III was used to flow-sort naive CXCR3-negative and CXCR3-positive CD8+ T cells. Total RNA was extracted from sorted cells with an RNeasy Mini Kit. Sequenced sample: naive CXCR3+ CD8+ T cells from blood. According to the study, the label for this sample's cell subset or site signals: CD45RO-CCR7+CD27+CD95- naive CD8+ T cells expressing CXCR3 (TNR3+). The chain couples TRBV29-1 to TRBJ1-2. The sequence derives from a human donor in good health. Some clones in this sample may be carry-over from other donors' samples. The CDR3 in this case is CSVPSGGRGYTF. Full variable domain (CDR3 extended with the reference TRBV29-1 and TRBJ1-2 proteins): SAVISQKPSRDICQRGTSLTIQCQVDSQVTMMFWYRQQPGQSLTLIATANQGSEATYESGFVIDKFPISRPNLTFSTLTVSNMSPEDSSIYLCSVPSGGRGYTFGSGTRLTVV.